Below are 4 T cell receptor beta chains sequenced from a single sample in a study of cytomegalovirus exposure and HLA in healthy donors. In the PCR, 60 Vbeta and 13 Jbeta primers were used. The method was immunoSEQ multiplex PCR; TCRdb's version includes in-frame clones alone and lacks a portion of them. This sample contains about 60,000 clones. Input material: PBMCs. The receptors originated from a woman aged 18-29 years in good health and CMV-seronegative.

The chain joins TRBV2 to TRBJ1-2; 7 bases map to TRBD1. Germline V gene sequence: CDR1 SNHLY, CDR2 FYNNEI. Unmatched junction bases numbered 8, after V lost 6 bases and J lost 4 bases. This CDR3 spans 14 amino acids. As DNA, the CDR3 is TGTGCCAGCAGGACAGGGTTCCACGGCTATGGCTACACCTTC. Translated: CASRTGFHGYGYTF.

This rearrangement joins TRBV7-2 to TRBJ1-2; 8 nucleotides agree with TRBD1. The CDR3 has 16 amino acids. In germline, CDR1 is SGHTA, CDR2 FQGNSA. J was trimmed by 4 bases and V by 8 bases; bases with no gene match: 15. This chain's CDR3 is CASLTGAPELGYGYTF. The CDR3 bases are TGTGCCAGCTTGACAGGGGCGCCCGAGTTGGGCTATGGCTACACCTTC.

The chain has TRBV4-1 and TRBJ1-5; D is possibly TRBD1 (5 bases). The CDR3 has 13 amino acids. Looked up from germline, CDR1 is MGHRA and CDR2 is YSYEKL. V lost 0 bases to trimming and J lost 5 bases, with 5 bases between them. CDR3: CASSQEGDQPQHF. The CDR3 coding sequence is TGCGCCAGCAGCCAAGAAGGGGATCAGCCCCAGCATTTT.

V gene TRBV29-1 combines with J gene TRBJ2-1; D is possibly TRBD2 (6 bases). CDR1 and CDR2 from the germline V gene are SQVTM and ANQGSEA. The length of the CDR3 is 15 residues. Trimming took off 6 bases at V and 3 bases at J, with 18 bases between the two ends. The CDR3 coding sequence is TGCAGCGTGGTCCACGACCTAGCGAGCTACAATGAGCAGTTCTTC. Residues: CSVVHDLASYNEQFF.